The 29 T cell receptor beta chains below were found in one sample sequenced in a study of Graves' ophthalmopathy and Graves' hyperthyroidism. Amplification from RNA transcripts yielded the TCR beta CDR3 regions. RT-PCR was first run with HTBI primers, then multiplex PCR in a second round. In TCRdb, the multiplex PCR reads were re-called with MiXCR into one record per CDR3 protein. The sample contains roughly 220,000 distinct CDR3 sequences, around 42% of which appear only once. Sequencing was done on a sample of peripheral blood. Source of these receptors: an adult man with Graves' ophthalmopathy.

The table lists this clonotype with a few counts. The J gene is TRBJ1-1, the V gene TRBV12-3 or TRBV12-4; no clear D gene. V was clipped by 2 bases and J by 3 bases, with 7 bases between them. The CDR3 contains 13 residues. The CDR3 DNA reads as TGTGCCAGCAGTTTAAGGGCTTACACTGAAGCTTTCTTT. Its protein is CASSLRAYTEAFF.

Comments on this clonotype: A junction end diverges from the germline sequence, so it may reflect a read error. This chain links TRBV2 with TRBJ1-3; D might be TRBD1 (5 bases). The germline V gene has CDR1 SNHLY and CDR2 FYNNEI. There are 14 residues in the CDR3. The chain's CDR3 is CTSSESGFGNTIYF. The CDR3 DNA is TGTACCAGCAGTGAGTCAGGGTTTGGAAACACCATATATTTT.

Of note for this clonotype: A read error may account for a junction end that differs from germline. The chain recombines TRBV10-3 with TRBJ2-5; maybe TRBD2 (5 bases). The J call may not be correct, given that the DNA end is closer to TRBJ2-7. The CDR3 sequence is 14 residues long. CDR1 is ENHRY and CDR2 is SYGVKD in the germline V gene. This CDR3 reads CASSYNGISYEQYF. DNA for the CDR3: TGTGCCAGCAGTTACAACGGGATCTCCTACGAGCAGTACTTC.

J is TRBJ1-4 and V is TRBV6-6; D gene unclear. This CDR3 has 16 amino acids. Germline V CDR1 and CDR2: MNHNY, SVGAGI (reference sequence). With 4 bases removed from V and 2 bases from J, the gap between germline ends came to 14 bases. CDR3 protein: CASSWRPTPTNEKLFF. DNA for the CDR3: TGTGCCAGCAGTTGGCGTCCGACCCCCACTAATGAAAAACTGTTTTTT.

The genes are TRBV29-1 and TRBJ2-7; 14 nucleotides match TRBD2. With the DNA end fitting TRBJ2-1 better, the J assignment may be wrong. The germline gives CDR1 SQVTM, CDR2 ANQGSEA. The CDR3 spans 14 residues. The DNA for the CDR3 is TGCAGCGTTCAGACTAGCGGGGGGGCCAGTGAGCAGTTCTTC. This translates into CSVQTSGGASEQFF.

This chain connects TRBV7-9 to TRBJ2-3, with 12 bases fitting TRBD2. This CDR3 is built from 16 residues. Trimming removed 4 bases from V and 1 base from J; junction bases left unmatched: 3. The germline V gene has CDR1 SEHNR and CDR2 FQNEAQ (reference sequence). CDR3 residues: CASSSLAGGGTDTQYF. Here the CDR3 DNA reads TGTGCCAGCAGCTCTCTAGCGGGGGGGGGCACAGATACGCAGTATTTT.

The chain uses TRBV6-5 and TRBJ1-2; D is possibly TRBD1 (5 bases). The germline gives CDR1 MNHEY, CDR2 SVGAGI. V lost 6 bases and J 8 bases, leaving 19 bases between the germline ends. The CDR3 runs 14 residues. Here the CDR3 reads CASRARERVEGYTF. DNA for the CDR3: TGTGCCAGCAGAGCCAGGGAGAGGGTGGAGGGCTACACCTTC.

The chain carries TRBV9 and TRBJ1-2; D perhaps matches TRBD1 (5 bases). Trimming took off 1 base at V and 3 bases at J, with 7 bases between the two ends. Germline CDR1 reads SGDLS; CDR2 reads YYNGEE. This CDR3 spans 13 amino acids. The CDR3 is CASSVPGYYGYTF. Here the CDR3 DNA reads TGTGCCAGCAGCGTACCAGGGTACTATGGCTACACCTTC.

The chain carries TRBV10-3 and TRBJ1-5; a possible D gene is TRBD1 (5 bases). The CDR3 is made up of 16 amino acids. V gave up 0 bases and J gave up 3 bases, with 12 bases separating them. Looked up from germline, CDR1 is ENHRY and CDR2 is SYGVKD. CDR3 protein: CAISESIGAFNQPQHF. The CDR3 DNA sequence: TGTGCCATCAGTGAGTCGATCGGGGCTTTCAATCAGCCCCAGCATTTT.

This clonotype appeared a few times. This chain links TRBV2 with TRBJ2-5; 14 bases are shared with TRBD2. This CDR3 comprises 15 residues. V shed 6 bases and J 2 bases; nucleotides not matched to a gene: 2. Germline loops: CDR1 SNHLY, CDR2 FYNNEI. CDR3 loop: CASRGTSGRQETQYF. CDR3 coding DNA: TGTGCCAGCAGGGGGACTAGCGGGAGACAAGAGACCCAGTACTTC.

The CDR3 DNA follows: TGTGCCAGCAGTAGACGGTTTAGCAATCAGCCCCAGCATTTT. This translates into CASSRRFSNQPQHF. The genes are TRBV12-3 or TRBV12-4 and TRBJ1-5; no clear D. V was shortened by 5 bases and J by 0 bases, with 8 bases between the two germline ends. There are 14 residues in the CDR3.

The rearrangement links TRBV7-9 to TRBJ2-7, with 9 bases lining up with TRBD1. The germline V gene has CDR1 SEHNR and CDR2 FQNEAQ (reference sequence). V dropped 3 bases and J dropped 3; count of bases not matched to a gene: 3. The CDR3 consists of 14 residues. The CDR3 coding sequence is TGTGCCAGCAGCTTTTTGGGACAGGGCTACGAGCAGTACTTC. As protein: CASSFLGQGYEQYF. The full variable domain, with the rest looked up from reference TRBV7-9 and TRBJ2-7, is DTGVSQNPRHKITKRGQNVTFRCDPISEHNRLYWYRQTLGQGPEFLTYFQNEAQLEKSRLLSDRFSAERPKGSFSTLEIQRTEQGDSAMYLCASSFLGQGYEQYFGPGTRLTVT.

This chain joins TRBV29-1 and TRBJ1-2; D unresolved. V was cut by 8 bases and J by 3 bases, with 13 bases left in between. The CDR3 contains 12 residues. Germline V gene data show CDR1 as SQVTM and CDR2 as ANQGSEA. The CDR3 loop is CSLPNSYYGYTF. The CDR3 DNA reads as TGCAGCTTGCCCAATTCCTACTATGGCTACACCTTC.

This clonotype was found a few times. The chain employs TRBV5-5 and TRBJ2-5; perhaps TRBD1 as D (5 bases). The V end was cut by 4 bases, the J end by 1 base, with 14 bases between. CDR1 and CDR2 (germline): SGHKS, YYEKEE (reference sequence). This CDR3 is 15 amino acids long. The CDR3 DNA is TGTGCCAGCAGCCCATATCCGACAGCCCAAGAGACCCAGTACTTC. Its protein is CASSPYPTAQETQYF.

This clonotype was counted a few times. The chain links TRBV20-1 to TRBJ2-5; 8 bases fit TRBD1. Trimming removed 2 bases from V and 4 bases from J; junction bases left unmatched: 12. The CDR3 length is 16 residues. CDR1 DFQATT and CDR2 SNEGSKA come from the germline V gene (reference sequence). CDR3: CSARFWQGAIGETQYF. DNA for the CDR3: TGCAGTGCTAGATTTTGGCAGGGGGCTATTGGAGAGACCCAGTACTTC.

This sequence joins TRBV28 and TRBJ1-2; 9 bases agree with TRBD1. Germline V gene sequence: CDR1 MDHEN, CDR2 SYDVKM. J gave up 6 bases and V 6 bases, and 11 bases lay outside the gene matches. CDR3 length equals 15 residues. DNA for the CDR3: TGTGCCAGCAGACCCGGACAGGGGTATTTCAATGGCTACACCTTC. The encoded protein is CASRPGQGYFNGYTF.

A few counts support this clonotype. V usage is TRBV10-2 and J usage is TRBJ1-1; no reliable D call. V lost 3 bases to trimming and J lost 4 bases, with 12 bases between them. This CDR3 has 14 residues. CDR1 is WSHSY and CDR2 is SAAADI in the germline V gene. The CDR3 region is CASSDLEQTTEAFF. The CDR3 coding sequence is TGCGCCAGCAGTGATCTGGAACAGACCACTGAAGCTTTCTTT.

The CDR3 here is CASSLTLSTGDYGYTF. Here the CDR3 DNA reads TGTGCCAGCAGCTTGACCCTAAGCACAGGGGATTATGGCTACACCTTC. The V gene is TRBV5-6, the J gene TRBJ1-2, with 7 bases fitting TRBD1. The germline CDR1 and CDR2 sequences are SGHDT and YYEEEE. This CDR3 contains 16 residues. Germline trimming cut 1 base from V and 5 bases from J; bases unmatched to any gene: 11.

This clonotype was detected many times. The chain employs TRBV19 and TRBJ1-2; no definite D call. This CDR3 contains 13 residues. Germline V gene sequence: CDR1 LNHDA, CDR2 SQIVND (reference sequence). The V and J ends lost 6 bases and 5 bases respectively, with 13 bases between them. CDR3 DNA: TGTGCCAGTAGGGAACAGTCATTTTATGGCTACACCTTC. Protein sequence: CASREQSFYGYTF.

This clonotype was counted ten times or more. The J gene is TRBJ2-2, the V gene TRBV7-3, with 9 bases fitting TRBD2. Germline-derived CDR1 and CDR2 are SGHTA and FQGTGA. There are 16 residues in the CDR3. After removal of 2 bases from V and 4 bases from J, the junction contained 5 bases not matched to a gene. The CDR3 sequence is CASSLGREGRTGELFF. Written as DNA, the CDR3 is TGTGCCAGCAGCTTAGGGCGGGAGGGTCGCACCGGGGAGCTGTTTTTT.

This clonotype was detected a few times. The chain links TRBV20-1 to TRBJ1-1, with D unresolved. The CDR3 loop spans 15 amino acids. The V gene lost 4 bases and the J gene lost 0 bases, with 15 bases spanning the gap. The germline CDR1 and CDR2 sequences are DFQATT and SNEGSKA (reference sequence). The CDR3 nucleotides are TGCAGTGCTATACCTCGCGGACGTCTGAACACTGAAGCTTTCTTT. It specifies CSAIPRGRLNTEAFF.

This sequence joins TRBV25-1 and TRBJ1-1; D gene ambiguous. Germline values: CDR1 MGHDK, CDR2 SYGVNS. Trimming pared 0 bases from V and 2 bases from J, leaving 10 bases between. The CDR3 totals 15 residues. The CDR3 DNA is TGTGCCAGCAGTGAATATCATGCCAGCAACACTGAAGCTTTCTTT. Translating gives CASSEYHASNTEAFF.

J is TRBJ2-7 and V is TRBV4-1; D may be TRBD1 (5 bases). The CDR3 runs 15 residues. Trimming removed 0 bases from V and 4 bases from J, with 13 bases in between. The germline CDR1 and CDR2 sequences are MGHRA and YSYEKL. CDR3 bases: TGCGCCAGCAGCCAAGATTACAGCCAGGGATACGAGCAGTACTTC. Amino acid sequence: CASSQDYSQGYEQYF.

This chain uses TRBV3-1 with TRBJ1-2, with 7 bases fitting TRBD1. CDR3 length: 12 residues. The trim removed 3 bases at V and 8 bases at J, leaving 3 bases unmatched. Germline V CDR1 and CDR2: LGHDT, YNNKEL (reference sequence). CDR3 DNA: TGTGCCAGCAGCCATGGACAGGCAGGCTACACCTTC. Translating gives CASSHGQAGYTF.

J is TRBJ1-4 and V is TRBV19; D is undetermined. The CDR3 covers 15 residues. Per the germline V gene, CDR1 is LNHDA and CDR2 is SQIVND (reference sequence). The V gene lost 3 bases and the J gene lost 7 bases, with 15 bases spanning the gap. CDR3 nucleotide sequence: TGTGCCAGTAGTATCCAGGTTGGAGGGAGTGAAAAACTGTTTTTT. Protein: CASSIQVGGSEKLFF.

This clonotype has just a few counts. This chain joins TRBV29-1 and TRBJ1-1; D uncertain. The length of the CDR3 is 13 residues. The germline V gene encodes CDR1 SQVTM and CDR2 ANQGSEA. Trimming took 6 bases from V and 2 from J, leaving 13 bases between them. In nucleotides, the CDR3 is TGCAGCGTCATATGGATACTCAACACTGAAGCTTTCTTT. This sequence encodes CSVIWILNTEAFF.

The chain couples TRBV6-5 to TRBJ2-2, with TRBD1 matching 11 bases. V lost 1 base to trimming and J lost 7 bases; unmatched junction nucleotides: 5. The germline CDR1 and CDR2 sequences are MNHEY and SVGAGI. The CDR3 covers 16 residues. The CDR3 DNA reads as TGTGCCAGCAGTTACTTTCGGACAGGGGGCAGCGGGGAGCTGTTTTTT. Translated, it gives CASSYFRTGGSGELFF.

This clonotype has only a few counts. The chain recombines TRBV13 with TRBJ2-1; 7 bases match TRBD2. With 1 base clipped from V and 8 bases from J, the junction kept 17 bases outside the gene matches. CDR3 length equals 18 residues. Germline-derived CDR1 and CDR2 are PRHDT and FYEKMQ (reference sequence). The CDR3 sequence is CASSLVGSWSGAADEQFF. CDR3 nucleotide sequence: TGTGCCAGCAGCTTAGTAGGGTCCTGGAGCGGGGCCGCGGATGAGCAGTTCTTC.

This clonotype was seen only a few times. The chain carries TRBV20-1 and TRBJ1-2; the match to TRBD1 covers 9 bases. V shed 5 bases, J shed 8 bases, and the junction held 9 bases outside the gene matches. This CDR3 comprises 13 residues. The V gene's germline CDR1 is DFQATT and CDR2 SNEGSKA (reference sequence). CDR3 residues: CSAPKWTGEGYTF. CDR3 DNA: TGCAGTGCTCCGAAGTGGACAGGGGAGGGCTACACCTTC.